This T cell receptor (beta chain) was identified during a study of neurological immune-mediated disorders. Overall study results and limits: The most TCR clonal expansion was seen in HTLV-1-associated myelopathy, whereas the least was seen in multiple sclerosis, below the level in healthy controls.

The CDR3 runs 16 residues. Germline lookup yields CDR1 SGHKS and CDR2 YYEKEE (reference sequence). With 4 bases clipped from V and 3 bases from J, the junction kept 9 bases outside the gene matches. Described time point: longitudinal time-point 2. Unsorted libraries came from 2 million PBMCs stored at -80 °C. Via MiXCR, TCRdb re-called the 5' RACE reads, giving one row per CDR3 protein. The repertoire holds 65,000 to 95,000 distinct CDR3 sequences, with 5.8% as singletons. Ten or more counts support this clonotype. The antigen is unknown. Sequenced input: PBMCs. This chain connects TRBV5-5 to TRBJ2-3; 9 nucleotides agree with TRBD2. This TCR was sampled from a woman aged 55-70 years with multiple sclerosis. The CDR3 sequence: CASSPFRLAGTDTQYF. The CDR3 nucleotides read TGTGCCAGCAGCCCGTTTAGGCTAGCGGGGACAGATACGCAGTATTTT.